Presented here are 24 T cell receptor beta chains from one specimen sequenced in a study of blood T cells in healthy people across ages. Combining a sample-barcoded 5' primer with a J-beta primer mix, a second PCR ran for about 6 to 11 cycles. TCRdb reprocessed the 5' RACE reads with MiXCR, giving one entry per CDR3 protein. This table has some 760,000 distinct CDR3 sequences, more than 20% appearing once. Separately, the same data were catalogued under a study of T cells of mothers and their children.

Sequencing was performed on blood. The receptors originated from a boy between 10 and 17 years old in good health.

The J gene is TRBJ2-5, the V gene TRBV20-1, with D possibly being TRBD2 (5 bases). The J call may be wrong; the DNA end is better matched by TRBJ2-1. Looked up from germline, CDR1 is DFQATT and CDR2 is SNEGSKA (reference sequence). This CDR3 is 14 amino acids long. CDR3 protein: CSARDLDSGVEQFF. CDR3 sequence (DNA): TGCAGTGCTAGAGACCTGGATTCCGGGGTTGAGCAGTTCTTC.

The chain joins TRBV6-2 or TRBV6-3 to TRBJ2-7, with 15 nucleotides matching TRBD2. V lost 5 bases, J lost 0 bases, and 8 bases stayed unmatched. The CDR3 sequence is 18 residues long. The germline V gene encodes CDR1 MNHEY and CDR2 SVGEGT. DNA of the CDR3: TGTGCCAGCAGTGTCCCGGGACTAGCGGGGGGACTCTCCTACGAGCAGTACTTC. Its translation is CASSVPGLAGGLSYEQYF.

In its sample, this clonotype was seen a few times. The genes are TRBV20-1 and TRBJ2-5; D may be TRBD2 (5 bases). The J call is in doubt because the DNA end fits TRBJ2-7 better. The CDR3 contains 13 residues. Germline lookup yields CDR1 DFQATT and CDR2 SNEGSKA (reference sequence). DNA of the CDR3: TGCAGTACGGCAGGCGGGTCTTCCTACGAGCAGTACTTC. Its translation: CSTAGGSSYEQYF.

This clonotype occurred a few times. This chain links TRBV20-1 with TRBJ2-7; no firm D call. Deletions cut 4 bases from V and 2 bases from J, with 9 bases between. Germline loops: CDR1 DFQATT, CDR2 SNEGSKA (reference sequence). CDR3 size: 12 residues. This CDR3 is CSAIDITYEQYF. Here the CDR3 DNA reads TGCAGTGCTATAGACATTACCTACGAGCAGTACTTC.

The chain couples TRBV9 to TRBJ2-5; 8 bases fit TRBD1. After removal of 2 bases from V and 2 bases from J, the junction contained 5 bases not matched to a gene. The CDR3 extends over 15 amino acids. Germline V gene data show CDR1 as SGDLS and CDR2 as YYNGEE. The CDR3 DNA reads TGTGCCAGCAGCGTTGGGACAGGCCGTCAAGAGACCCAGTACTTC. Translating it yields CASSVGTGRQETQYF.

This rearrangement joins TRBV24-1 to TRBJ1-5; D not resolved. The germline V and J ends were trimmed by 3 bases and 10 bases, with 9 bases remaining between them. The CDR3 extends over 12 amino acids. Looked up from germline, CDR1 is KGHDR and CDR2 is SFDVKD. The CDR3 is CATSDHVGPQHF. The CDR3 nucleotides read TGTGCCACCAGTGATCACGTTGGACCCCAGCATTTT.

The chain links TRBV15 to TRBJ1-3; 11 nucleotides align to TRBD1. The CDR3 has 16 amino acids. Germline CDR1 LNHNV, CDR2 YYDKDF (reference sequence). V lost 6 bases, J lost 6 bases, and 10 bases stayed unmatched. The CDR3 sequence is CATRWGTGQGANTIYF. CDR3 bases: TGTGCCACCAGGTGGGGGACCGGACAGGGGGCAAACACCATATATTTT.

J is TRBJ1-2 and V is TRBV25-1; no clear D. Germline V gene sequence: CDR1 MGHDK, CDR2 SYGVNS. V lost 5 bases, J lost 0 bases, and 7 bases lay in between. The CDR3 extends over 13 amino acids. CDR3 sequence: CASSRLSNYGYTF. CDR3 DNA: TGTGCCAGCAGTAGGTTATCTAACTATGGCTACACCTTC.

The chain couples TRBV7-9 to TRBJ2-4; the match to TRBD1 covers 7 bases. The junction had 9 bases not matched to a gene; V was cut back by 4 bases and J by 0 bases. This CDR3 spans 17 amino acids. From germline, CDR1 is SEHNR and CDR2 FQNEAQ (reference sequence). CDR3 coding DNA: TGTGCCAGCAGCTCGATCGGACAGGAGCTAGCCAAAAACATTCAGTACTTC. Its protein product is CASSSIGQELAKNIQYF.

The V call is TRBV27, the J call TRBJ2-4; no clear D. This CDR3 has 15 residues. V was cut by 5 bases and J by 8 bases, with 19 bases left in between. Looked up from germline, CDR1 is MNHEY and CDR2 is SMNVEV (reference sequence). The CDR3 sequence is CASSLSALAEDIQYF. DNA of the CDR3: TGTGCCAGCAGTCTCTCTGCCCTCGCAGAGGACATTCAGTACTTC.

The chain joins TRBV20-1 to TRBJ2-7, with D hard to call. Germline V gene data show CDR1 as DFQATT and CDR2 as SNEGSKA (reference sequence). The CDR3 has 12 residues. V was trimmed by 1 base and J by 2 bases, leaving 6 bases between them. The CDR3: CSARGEAYEQYF. CDR3 coding DNA: TGCAGTGCTAGAGGGGAAGCCTACGAGCAGTACTTC.

This clonotype was seen only a few times. The chain employs TRBV5-6 and TRBJ1-5; no firm D call. CDR1 is SGHDT and CDR2 is YYEEEE in the germline V gene. Deletions cut 1 base from V and 0 bases from J, with 5 bases between. The CDR3 covers 14 residues. CDR3 DNA sequence: TGTGCCAGCAGCTTGAGGGTTAGCAATCAGCCCCAGCATTTT. Encoded protein: CASSLRVSNQPQHF.

The gene calls are TRBV4-1 and TRBJ2-3; maybe TRBD2 (5 bases). Trimming stripped 4 bases from V and 4 bases from J, with 15 bases between. This CDR3 has 15 amino acids. CDR1 MGHRA and CDR2 YSYEKL come from the germline V gene. This CDR3 reads CASSLRQAGADTQYF. Here the CDR3 DNA reads TGCGCCAGCAGCCTCCGCCAGGCGGGTGCAGATACGCAGTATTTT.

This clonotype turned up a few times. V usage is TRBV5-1 and J usage is TRBJ2-5, with 8 bases lining up with TRBD2. The end of the DNA aligns better with TRBJ2-1, so the J call may be wrong. Looked up from germline, CDR1 is SGHRS and CDR2 is YFSETQ. The CDR3 has 16 amino acids. The CDR3 nucleotides are TGCGCCAGCAGCACGGGCTCCGGGACTAGAAGCAATGAGCAGTTCTTC. Its protein is CASSTGSGTRSNEQFF.

The J gene is TRBJ2-7, the V gene TRBV4-2, with unresolved D. The germline V and J ends were trimmed by 0 bases and 5 bases, with 14 bases remaining between them. The CDR3 consists of 15 residues. The germline gives CDR1 LGHNA, CDR2 YNFKEQ. Here the CDR3 reads CASSQDITVQHEQYF. The DNA for the CDR3 is TGTGCCAGCAGCCAAGATATTACGGTGCAACACGAGCAGTACTTC.

This chain connects TRBV12-5 to TRBJ2-1; 14 bases map to TRBD2. Germline V gives CDR1 LGHNT, CDR2 FRNRAP. The CDR3 has 15 amino acids. Losses at the gene ends were 4 bases for V and 7 bases for J; bases not matched to a gene: 3. CDR3 protein: CASGWGTSGSNEQFF. For the CDR3, the DNA is TGTGCTAGTGGTTGGGGGACTAGCGGGAGTAATGAGCAGTTCTTC.

This clonotype was seen more than once but under ten times. J is TRBJ2-7 and V is TRBV5-6, with no clear D. This CDR3 region has 14 residues. Trimming took 5 bases from V and 4 from J, leaving 16 bases between them. Germline V gene data show CDR1 as SGHDT and CDR2 as YYEEEE. The CDR3 here is CASSNGVRSYEQYF. CDR3 sequence (DNA): TGTGCCAGCAGTAATGGCGTACGGAGTTACGAGCAGTACTTC.

This clonotype was detected only a few times. The genes are TRBV4-1 and TRBJ1-4; tentative D call: TRBD1 (5 bases). The germline V and J ends were trimmed by 4 bases and 3 bases, with 15 bases remaining between them. Germline V gives CDR1 MGHRA, CDR2 YSYEKL. The CDR3 spans 16 residues. The DNA of the CDR3 is TGCGCCAGCAGCCGACCCCAGTTGGGGGCTAATGAAAAACTGTTTTTT. Its translation is CASSRPQLGANEKLFF.

The chain uses TRBV7-9 and TRBJ1-2; a possible D gene is TRBD1 (5 bases). Germline lookup yields CDR1 SEHNR and CDR2 FQNEAQ (reference sequence). Trimming pared 5 bases from V and 1 base from J, leaving 14 bases between. The CDR3 totals 15 residues. The CDR3 protein is CASSVIVGHNYGYTF. The CDR3 region has the DNA TGTGCCAGCAGCGTGATCGTTGGACATAACTATGGCTACACCTTC.

The table lists this clonotype with a few counts. The rearrangement uses TRBV11-2 and TRBJ1-4; no definite D call. Trimming left V 1 base short and J 0 bases short, with 9 bases between. Per the germline V gene, CDR1 is SGHAT and CDR2 is FQNNGV. The CDR3 spans 16 residues. CDR3 amino acids: CASSLGSSATNEKLFF. The CDR3, as DNA: TGTGCCAGCAGCTTAGGTAGTTCAGCAACTAATGAAAAACTGTTTTTT.

The chain uses TRBV28 and TRBJ1-5; possibly TRBD1 for D (5 bases). The ends were cut back, 8 bases at V and 3 bases at J, with 14 bases in the middle. There are 14 residues in the CDR3. Looked up from germline, CDR1 is MDHEN and CDR2 is SYDVKM. CDR3 bases: TGTGCCAGCGTAAGGGACTCCATCAATCAGCCCCAGCATTTT. Its protein is CASVRDSINQPQHF.

This clonotype showed up many times. The chain carries TRBV20-1 and TRBJ2-4; 12 nucleotides align to TRBD1. The trim removed 3 bases at V and 8 bases at J, leaving 11 bases unmatched. The CDR3 extends over 16 amino acids. The germline V gene encodes CDR1 DFQATT and CDR2 SNEGSKA (reference sequence). CDR3 residues: CSARGQGAFESYIQYF. The CDR3 coding sequence is TGCAGTGCTAGGGGACAGGGGGCGTTTGAGTCGTACATTCAGTACTTC.

The gene calls are TRBV6-5 and TRBJ2-1; no definite D call. V lost 2 bases and J lost 7, with 9 bases in between. CDR3 length: 13 amino acids. The germline V gene encodes CDR1 MNHEY and CDR2 SVGAGI. CDR3 sequence (DNA): TGTGCCAGCAGTTACGGCTCCCGTAATGAGCAGTTCTTC. It specifies CASSYGSRNEQFF.

This chain links TRBV20-1 with TRBJ2-4; TRBD2 aligns across 7 bases. The CDR3 contains 12 residues. Germline assignment: CDR1 DFQATT and CDR2 SNEGSKA (reference sequence). Trimming cost V 3 bases and J 11 bases; bases outside gene matches: 7. The CDR3 protein is CSARTTGGLQYF. CDR3 sequence (DNA): TGCAGTGCTAGGACGACGGGGGGACTTCAGTACTTC.